A single sample is the source of the 24 T cell receptor beta chains below, sequenced in a study of blood T cell repertoires in COVID-19. Libraries were prepared by immunoSEQ multiplex PCR; TCRdb keeps only in-frame clonotypes and omits some of them. The sample holds 300,000 to 350,000 clones, around 85% seen once. Material: PBMCs or T cells enriched from blood (not recorded which). These receptor sequences come from a woman in her forties with acute COVID-19.

The J gene is TRBJ1-2, the V gene TRBV4-3, with 9 bases lining up with TRBD1. CDR1 and CDR2 (germline): LGHNA, YSLEER. CDR3 length: 15 residues. V shed 0 bases and J 6 bases; nucleotides not matched to a gene: 5. For the CDR3, the DNA is TGCGCCAGCAGCCAAGATTCGACAGGGGGGAATGGCTACACCTTC. It translates to CASSQDSTGGNGYTF.

The chain is built from TRBV10-3 and TRBJ2-7; TRBD2 agrees at 11 bases. This CDR3 comprises 16 residues. V was pared by 6 bases and J by 0 bases, with 7 bases of the junction left unmatched. Looked up from germline, CDR1 is ENHRY and CDR2 is SYGVKD. CDR3 region: CAIRPGLAGNSYEQYF. Written as DNA, the CDR3 is TGTGCCATCAGACCCGGACTAGCGGGTAACTCCTACGAGCAGTACTTC.

This clone occurred a few times. The chain couples TRBV5-1 to TRBJ1-4; 10 bases align to TRBD1. CDR3 length: 15 residues. J was trimmed by 6 bases and V by 3 bases; bases with no gene match: 5. From germline, CDR1 is SGHRS and CDR2 YFSETQ. DNA for the CDR3: TGCGCCAGCAGCTCGACAGGGGGCAACGATGAAAAACTGTTTTTT. It translates to CASSSTGGNDEKLFF.

The chain links TRBV5-4 to TRBJ2-1, with 8 bases matching TRBD2. From germline, CDR1 is SGHNT and CDR2 YYREEE (reference sequence). The CDR3 covers 19 residues. The V gene end was trimmed by 4 bases and the J gene end by 0 bases; junction bases not matched to a gene: 15. CDR3 DNA sequence: TGTGCCAGCAGCGTAGGTGGGAGCGGGGGTGGACGCTCCTACAATGAGCAGTTCTTC. It encodes CASSVGGSGGGRSYNEQFF.

The chain carries TRBV4-2 and TRBJ1-1; D unresolved. The germline gives CDR1 LGHNA, CDR2 YNFKEQ. Trimming shortened V by 0 bases and J by 6 bases, and 14 bases separated the two germline ends. The CDR3 is 15 amino acids. The CDR3 DNA reads TGTGCCAGCAGCCAAGATCTTCGGGTAGACGCTGAAGCTTTCTTT. Its translation is CASSQDLRVDAEAFF.

The chain carries TRBV5-1 and TRBJ2-1; TRBD1 aligns across 9 bases. V gave up 4 bases and J gave up 6 bases; unmatched junction bases: 8. CDR1 SGHRS and CDR2 YFSETQ come from the germline V gene. The CDR3 contains 15 residues. The CDR3 DNA reads TGCGCCAGCAGCCGTACAGGGGGCAGGATCAATGAGCAGTTCTTC. It specifies CASSRTGGRINEQFF.

The rearrangement uses TRBV6-5 and TRBJ2-1, with 9 bases that match TRBD2. This CDR3 spans 15 amino acids. The junction had 6 bases not matched to a gene; V was cut back by 5 bases and J by 4 bases. Per germline, CDR1 MNHEY and CDR2 SVGAGI. DNA of the CDR3: TGTGCCAGCAGTCCTAGCGGGAACGGGTACAATGAGCAGTTCTTC. It specifies CASSPSGNGYNEQFF.

The gene calls are TRBV3-1 (or the pseudogene TRBV3-2) and TRBJ2-2; a weak D match, TRBD2 (6 bases). The V end was cut by 4 bases, the J end by 4 bases, with 13 bases between. The CDR3 spans 15 residues. Germline V gives CDR1 LGHDT, CDR2 YNNKEL (reference sequence). The CDR3 loop reads CASSLPAGSTGELFF. The CDR3, as DNA: TGTGCCAGCAGCCTCCCTGCGGGGAGCACCGGGGAGCTGTTTTTT.

This rearrangement joins TRBV3-1 (or the pseudogene TRBV3-2) to TRBJ1-6; D ambiguous. Germline CDR1 reads LGHDT; CDR2 reads YNNKEL (reference sequence). The CDR3 spans 16 residues. Trimming stripped 1 base from V and 0 bases from J, with 7 bases between. The CDR3 region has the DNA TGTGCCAGCAGCCAAGGCTCTAGCTCCTATAATTCACCCCTCCACTTT. Translating it yields CASSQGSSSYNSPLHF.

V gene TRBV5-6 combines with J gene TRBJ2-5; the match to TRBD1 covers 8 bases. V was pared by 6 bases and J by 7 bases, with 17 bases of the junction left unmatched. Germline loops: CDR1 SGHDT, CDR2 YYEEEE. The CDR3 contains 16 residues. In DNA, the CDR3 is TGTGCCAGCAACGGCCCCCGGGACAGGCCCCAGGGGACCCAGTACTTC. Translation gives CASNGPRDRPQGTQYF.

The chain has TRBV6-2 or TRBV6-3 and TRBJ2-7, with D possibly being TRBD1 (5 bases). This CDR3 has 13 residues. The germline gives CDR1 MNHEY, CDR2 SVGEGT. The V end was cut by 4 bases, the J end by 6 bases, with 13 bases between. Here the CDR3 reads CASSSIRGGEQYF. The CDR3 coding sequence is TGTGCCAGCAGTTCGATAAGGGGTGGCGAGCAGTACTTC.

V usage is TRBV11-3 and J usage is TRBJ2-7; 8 bases align to TRBD1. V trimming: 3 bases; J trimming: 6 bases; junction bases outside the gene matches: 4. Germline V gene sequence: CDR1 SGHNT, CDR2 YENEEA. The CDR3 is 13 amino acids. CDR3 DNA: TGTGCCAGCAGCTTTGTACAGGGGGGCGAGCAGTACTTC. Protein: CASSFVQGGEQYF.

V and J are TRBV24-1 and TRBJ2-1; perhaps TRBD2 as D (5 bases). Trimming shortened V by 4 bases and J by 0 bases, and 12 bases separated the two germline ends. The CDR3 totals 16 residues. Germline CDR1 is KGHDR and CDR2 is SFDVKD. This chain's CDR3 is CATSETLTSSYNEQFF. The CDR3 region has the DNA TGTGCCACCAGTGAGACGCTAACTAGCTCCTACAATGAGCAGTTCTTC.

V is TRBV27 and J is TRBJ1-2; TRBD1 is a possible D gene (5 bases). V lost 3 bases to trimming and J lost 2 bases, with 7 bases between them. Germline V CDR1 and CDR2: MNHEY, SMNVEV (reference sequence). The CDR3 runs to 13 residues. The CDR3 protein is CASSLGGNYGYTF. In DNA, the CDR3 is TGTGCCAGCAGTTTGGGGGGGAACTATGGCTACACCTTC.

The rearrangement uses TRBV5-4 and TRBJ2-5; TRBD2 aligns across 14 bases. The CDR3 extends over 17 amino acids. Germline V gene sequence: CDR1 SGHNT, CDR2 YYREEE (reference sequence). J was trimmed by 3 bases and V by 4 bases; bases with no gene match: 8. CDR3 region: CASSQGGTSGREETQYF. The CDR3, as DNA: TGTGCCAGCAGCCAGGGCGGGACTAGCGGGAGAGAAGAGACCCAGTACTTC.

J is TRBJ2-5 and V is TRBV2; D gene ambiguous. The CDR3 spans 13 residues. The germline V gene has CDR1 SNHLY and CDR2 FYNNEI. The ends were cut back, 5 bases at V and 1 base at J, with 8 bases in the middle. CDR3 sequence: CASSTEIQETQYF. In DNA, the CDR3 is TGTGCCAGCAGTACAGAGATCCAAGAGACCCAGTACTTC.

This clone showed up just once. The CDR3 loop is CASGGGVAKNIQYF. The CDR3 nucleotides read TGTGCCTCCGGGGGGGGAGTAGCCAAAAACATTCAGTACTTC. The chain combines TRBV28 with TRBJ2-4, with 8 bases matching TRBD2. The CDR3 spans 14 residues. Trimming at V came to 11 bases and at J to 0 bases, leaving 6 bases not matched to a gene. Germline V gene lookup returns CDR1 MDHEN and CDR2 SYDVKM. Using reference TRBV28 and TRBJ2-4 for the parts outside the CDR3, the full variable domain is DVKVTQSSRYLVKRTGEKVFLECVQDMDHENMFWYRQDPGLGLRLIYFSYDVKMKEKGDIPEGYSVSREKKERFSLILESASTNQTSMYLCASGGGVAKNIQYFGAGTRLSVL.

The chain uses TRBV7-9 and TRBJ2-1, with 11 bases lining up with TRBD2. CDR1 is SEHNR and CDR2 is FQNEAQ in the germline V gene (reference sequence). Trimming cost V 3 bases and J 8 bases; bases outside gene matches: 6. There are 15 residues in the CDR3. CDR3 bases: TGTGCCAGCAGCTTTTTACTAGCGGGAGACGATGAGCAGTTCTTC. Amino acids: CASSFLLAGDDEQFF.

The gene calls are TRBV2 and TRBJ2-3; D is unresolved. The germline V gene encodes CDR1 SNHLY and CDR2 FYNNEI. Trimming shortened V by 3 bases and J by 3 bases, and 13 bases separated the two germline ends. This CDR3 is 15 amino acids long. CDR3 nucleotide sequence: TGTGCCAGCAGTGAGAGGTCTACTGGGACAGATACGCAGTATTTT. This encodes CASSERSTGTDTQYF.

The chain recombines TRBV25-1 with TRBJ2-1; 9 bases fit TRBD1. V gave up 2 bases and J gave up 7 bases; unmatched junction bases: 9. CDR1 and CDR2 from the germline V gene are MGHDK and SYGVNS. CDR3 length equals 16 residues. The DNA of the CDR3 is TGTGCCAGCAGTGAAACCGGGACAGGGCCTCGGAATGAGCAGTTCTTC. It encodes CASSETGTGPRNEQFF.

The chain employs TRBV5-5 and TRBJ2-7; 8 bases are a match to TRBD1. Germline loops: CDR1 SGHKS, CDR2 YYEKEE (reference sequence). Unmatched junction bases numbered 5, after V lost 1 base and J lost 2 bases. This CDR3 is 15 amino acids long. CDR3 sequence reads: CASSLQGAVPYEQYF. CDR3 bases: TGTGCCAGCAGCTTGCAGGGGGCCGTCCCCTACGAGCAGTACTTC.

The rearrangement links TRBV6-5 to TRBJ2-4; 7 nucleotides match TRBD2. Germline loops: CDR1 MNHEY, CDR2 SVGAGI. The CDR3 spans 14 residues. V shed 6 bases, J shed 0 bases, and the junction held 2 bases outside the gene matches. DNA of the CDR3: TGTGCCAGCAGCAGCGGGACAGCCAAAAACATTCAGTACTTC. Translating gives CASSSGTAKNIQYF.

The V and J genes are TRBV12-2 and TRBJ2-3; the table assigns TRBD2, which was not confirmed against the DNA. TRBV12-2 is a documented pseudogene. The CDR3 contains 20 residues. The CDR3 DNA reads as TGTGCAAGTCGCTTACTCCGGCGCGGGAGAGGTCAGGATAGCACAGATACGCAGTATTTT. It encodes CASRLLRRGRGQDSTDTQYF.

The rearrangement joins TRBV29-1 to TRBJ2-2; 9 bases line up with TRBD1. Germline V lookup: CDR1 SQVTM, CDR2 ANQGSEA. The junction had 9 bases not matched to a gene; V was cut back by 7 bases and J by 9 bases. This CDR3 is built from 13 residues. CDR3 bases: TGCAGCGCTCCGGGACAGGGTTCGAGGGAGCTGTTTTTT. It specifies CSAPGQGSRELFF.